This TCR beta chain came from a study of shared clonotypes between healthy human individuals. Those who donated, Caucasian adults without exception, all lived in Nashville, Tennessee. Profiling relied on immunoSEQ multiplex PCR, and the TCRdb table lists in-frame clones only, not all of them. In the table there are about 710,000 clones, about two thirds of which are singletons. Sequences were obtained from memory CD4+ T cells sorted from blood. As for subset: CD45RA-negative fraction. The source of this sequence is a woman aged 25 to 39 in good health.

Here the CDR3 DNA reads TGCGCCAGCAGCGAGGACAAGGTTGGACACAATGAGCAGTTCTTC. Translated, it gives CASSEDKVGHNEQFF. V usage is TRBV5-1 and J usage is TRBJ2-1; a possible D gene is TRBD1 (5 bases). Trimming left V 4 bases short and J 5 bases short, with 16 bases between. Germline V gene sequence: CDR1 SGHRS, CDR2 YFSETQ. The CDR3 extends over 15 amino acids.